The 25 T cell receptor beta chains reported below all come from one sample, sequenced in a study of tumor-infiltrating lymphocytes in primary liver carcinoma. The tissue used was unsorted bulk material of about 19-33 mg. RNA and DNA were co-extracted from it with the AllPrep DNA/RNA mini kit. Priming with a constant-region primer yielded TCR beta cDNA from around 0.45 ug total RNA. Libraries for TCR beta were built through three nested multiplex PCR rounds, which together made up a slightly modified ARM-PCR procedure. A C-beta reverse primer was combined with TRBV1-TRBV30 forward primers in the first two PCR rounds, and each round had approximately 10 cycles. TCRdb ran MiXCR on the multiplex PCR reads and lists one entry per CDR3 protein. The sample holds approximately 100,000 distinct CDR3 sequences, about 67% seen once. Sequencing was carried out using liver tumor tissue from sampling region 2. Described subset: tumor region T2, inferior pole. The receptors come from a woman aged 55-69 years with primary liver carcinoma and hepatitis B virus infection.

On this clonotype: A read error may produce the germline difference seen at one junction end. The chain recombines TRBV4-2 with TRBJ2-2, with 13 bases matching TRBD2. The CDR3 extends over 20 amino acids. In germline, CDR1 is LGHNA, CDR2 YNFKEQ. CDR3 DNA: TGTGTCAGCAGCCAGGAGGCCGCGAGACTAGCGGGAGGAAGGGCCGGTGAGCTGTTTTTT. It translates to CVSSQEAARLAGGRAGELFF.

This clonotype was observed many times. The chain combines TRBV6-6 with TRBJ2-7, with D tentatively TRBD1 or TRBD2 (5 bases each). The V end was cut by 4 bases, the J end by 0 bases, with 7 bases between. From germline, CDR1 is MNHNY and CDR2 SVGAGI (reference sequence). The CDR3 has 13 amino acids. CDR3 protein: CASSSGTSYEQYF. CDR3 DNA sequence: TGTGCCAGCAGTTCCGGGACCTCCTACGAGCAGTACTTC.

Concerning this clonotype: The CDR3 carries no conserved terminal phenylalanine or tryptophan, so it likely arises from a read error. The DNA is omitted, as the CDR3 cannot be located on it reliably, and the CDR3 follows TCRdb's listing. J is TRBJ2-7 and V is TRBV6-6; the table's D gene call, TRBD2, was not cross checked with the DNA. The germline gives CDR1 MNHNY, CDR2 SVGAGI (reference sequence). A total of 13 residues make up the CDR3, ends included. CDR3 amino acids: CATWEAGGREQHL.

About this clonotype: Likely a read error: the CDR3 ends without its conserved phenylalanine or tryptophan. The chain employs TRBV5-6 and TRBJ2-7; 9 bases match TRBD2. The CDR3 is 17 residues long. Germline CDR1 and CDR2: SGHDT and YYEEEE. The CDR3 is CASSVYRTSAYSYEQYL. As DNA, the CDR3 is TGTGCCAGCAGCGTATACAGGACTAGCGCTTACTCCTACGAACAGTACTTA.

This clonotype was seen only once. This rearrangement joins TRBV6-5 to TRBJ2-7; 8 bases map to TRBD1. Germline lookup yields CDR1 MNHEY and CDR2 SVGAGI. Trimming cost V 1 base and J 6 bases; bases outside gene matches: 14. There are 17 residues in the CDR3. The CDR3 reads CASSYFAPGQEYFEQYF. As DNA, the CDR3 is TGTGCCAGCAGTTACTTTGCGCCGGGACAGGAGTATTTCGAGCAGTACTTC.

The rearrangement joins TRBV5-4 to TRBJ2-1, with 9 bases fitting TRBD2. Germline assignment: CDR1 SGHNT and CDR2 YYREEE (reference sequence). The CDR3 is made up of 15 amino acids. CDR3 sequence reads: CTSSPRGGRANEQFF. The DNA of the CDR3 is TGTACAAGCAGCCCACGTGGCGGGAGGGCAAATGAGCAGTTCTTC.

With respect to this clonotype: The conserved phenylalanine or tryptophan is not found at the CDR3 terminus, so this likely reflects a read error. The chain employs TRBV28 and TRBJ1-5; 8 bases are shared with TRBD1. Germline V gene sequence: CDR1 MDHEN, CDR2 SYDVKM. The junction had 8 bases not matched to a gene; V was cut back by 5 bases and J by 2 bases. This CDR3 contains 16 residues. This CDR3 reads CASSALKGQGNQPQHL. CDR3 DNA sequence: TGTGCCAGCAGTGCCCTTAAGGGACAGGGCAATCAGCCCCAGCATCTT.

The V and J genes are TRBV13 and TRBJ2-7, with unresolved D. The CDR3 length is 13 residues. Deletions cut 0 bases from V and 7 bases from J, with 10 bases between. Germline CDR1 and CDR2: PRHDT and FYEKMQ (reference sequence). CDR3 in DNA: TGTGCCAGCAGCTTAGGAGACATCTATGAGCAGTACTTC. Translating it yields CASSLGDIYEQYF.

This clonotype is a singleton in its sample. A junction end diverges from the germline sequence, so it may reflect a read error. The chain joins TRBV11-2 to TRBJ1-1, with 12 nucleotides matching TRBD1. The germline CDR1 and CDR2 sequences are SGHAT and FQNNGV. The CDR3 sequence is 16 residues long. CDR3 sequence: CASSLRDRGLLTEALF. CDR3 nucleotide sequence: TGTGCCAGTAGCTTAAGGGACAGGGGGCTGCTCACTGAAGCTCTCTTT.

Concerning this clonotype: A much bigger clone sits one base away, suggesting this may be a read error. CDR3 nucleotide sequence: TGTACCAGCAGTTTGCTGCAAGAGACCCAGTACTTC. It is translated as CTSSLLQETQYF. V gene TRBV28 combines with J gene TRBJ2-5, with D uncertain. The germline V gene has CDR1 MDHEN and CDR2 SYDVKM. This CDR3 is built from 12 residues.

By frequency in the sample, this clonotype is medium-sized. The chain is built from TRBV11-2 and TRBJ2-7, with D maybe TRBD2 (5 bases). Germline V lookup: CDR1 SGHAT, CDR2 FQNNGV. The CDR3 has 15 amino acids. V lost 0 bases and J 3 bases, leaving 12 bases between the germline ends. Written as DNA, the CDR3 is TGTGCCAGCAGCTTAGATAGAGGCGAGGGCTACGAGCAGTACTTC. It encodes CASSLDRGEGYEQYF.

Remarks on this clonotype: A much more abundant neighbour one base away suggests this may be a read error. The chain carries TRBV5-6 and TRBJ2-1; 11 bases fit TRBD1. J lost 9 bases, V lost 2 bases, and 19 bases had no gene match. The CDR3 covers 19 residues. From germline, CDR1 is SGHDT and CDR2 YYEEEE. The CDR3 DNA sequence: TGTGCCAGCAGCTTAAGAGGACAGGGGGCCCTTCGATTCCACAGTGAGCAGTTCTTC. As protein: CASSLRGQGALRFHSEQFF.

This clonotype was recorded only once. Its ends do not fully match the called genes, so a read error is possible. The gene calls are TRBV11-2 and TRBJ1-2; perhaps TRBD1 as D (5 bases). The CDR3 runs 13 residues. In germline, CDR1 is SGHAT, CDR2 FQNNGV. The CDR3 loop reads CASSSLGQNGYTF. CDR3 in DNA: TGTGCCAGTAGCTCGCTGGGGCAGAATGGCTACACCTTC.

A remark on this clonotype: This may arise from a read error, as a much more abundant clone is one base away. The chain uses TRBV19 and TRBJ2-2; D unresolved. CDR1 is LNHDA and CDR2 is SQIVND in the germline V gene (reference sequence). The CDR3 has 15 residues. CDR3: CASSIGYANTVELFF. The CDR3 nucleotides are TGTGCCAGTAGTATAGGCTACGCGAACACCGTGGAGCTGTTTTTT.

A single count supports this clonotype. The chain couples TRBV10-3 to TRBJ2-3; D ambiguous. The CDR3 is 19 amino acids. Trimming shortened V by 6 bases and J by 0 bases, and 25 bases separated the two germline ends. Germline V gene sequence: CDR1 ENHRY, CDR2 SYGVKD. The CDR3 is CAISSPNGPPVTSTDTQYF. The CDR3 coding sequence is TGTGCCATCAGCTCTCCTAACGGACCACCTGTGACTAGCACAGATACGCAGTATTTT.

About this clonotype: One junction end disagrees with the germline gene, perhaps due to a read error. V is TRBV28 and J is TRBJ2-2, with 7 bases that match TRBD1. Per the germline V gene, CDR1 is MDHEN and CDR2 is SYDVKM. The CDR3 contains 20 residues. CDR3 residues: CASCLRRGRRTDMNTRELFF. CDR3 in DNA: TGTGCCAGCTGTTTAAGAAGGGGGCGGCGGACGGACATGAACACCAGGGAGCTGTTTTTT.

Details on this clonotype: Relative to the germline gene, one junction end is altered; a read error may explain this. The chain recombines TRBV5-1 with TRBJ2-2, with D possibly being TRBD1 (6 bases). CDR1 and CDR2 from the germline V gene are SGHRS and YFSETQ. CDR3 size: 16 residues. CDR3 sequence (DNA): TGTGCCAGCAGCTCTACCTCCAGGGGTAACACCGGGGAGCTGTTTTTT. Translating it yields CASSSTSRGNTGELFF.

Only one count was recorded for this clonotype. The chain couples TRBV6-6 to TRBJ2-7; D is ambiguous. With 6 bases removed from V and 2 bases from J, the gap between germline ends came to 17 bases. Germline-derived CDR1 and CDR2 are MNHNY and SVGAGI (reference sequence). The CDR3 loop spans 15 amino acids. The CDR3 loop reads CASRLRQAPPYEQYF. CDR3 nucleotides: TGTGCCAGCAGACTTCGACAAGCACCCCCCTACGAGCAGTACTTC.

This clonotype is termed medium-sized (0.01 to 0.1%). V and J are TRBV12-3 or TRBV12-4 and TRBJ1-5; D is possibly TRBD1 (5 bases). Trimming took off 3 bases at V and 7 bases at J, with 10 bases between the two ends. This CDR3 contains 13 residues. The CDR3 reads CASSLAGRQPQHF. DNA of the CDR3: TGTGCCAGCAGTTTGGCGGGACGGCAGCCCCAGCATTTT.

In the case of this clonotype: A junction end diverges from the germline sequence, so it may reflect a read error. The rearrangement links TRBV2 to TRBJ1-1; D uncertain. Germline-derived CDR1 and CDR2 are SNHLY and FYNNEI. This CDR3 has 14 residues. CDR3 DNA sequence: TGTGCCAGCACACCTTTGTGGGAGAACACTGAAGCTCTCTTT. It specifies CASTPLWENTEALF. The full variable domain, with the rest looked up from reference TRBV2 and TRBJ1-1, is EPEVTQTPSHQVTQMGQEVILRCVPISNHLYFYWYRQILGQKVEFLVSFYNNEISEKSEIFDDQFSVERPDGSNFTLKIRSTKLEDSAMYFCASTPLWENTEALFGQGTRLTVV.

About this clonotype: This could be a read error, since a much larger clone is one nucleotide away. The conserved final phenylalanine or tryptophan is absent from the CDR3, which likely points to a read error. The chain combines TRBV5-8 with TRBJ2-5; TRBD2 matches at 14 bases. V lost 4 bases and J lost 5; bases outside the gene matches: 7. This CDR3 spans 16 amino acids. The V gene's germline CDR1 is SGHTS and CDR2 YDEGEE. The CDR3 DNA follows: TGTGCCAGCAGCACAGGGACTAGCGGGAGACTGGAGACCCAGTACCTC. Translated: CASSTGTSGRLETQYL.

With respect to this clonotype: One end of the junction fails to match germline, which may point to a read error. The chain couples TRBV12-3 or TRBV12-4 to TRBJ2-7; TRBD1 or TRBD2 may be the D gene (6 bases each). The CDR3 has 15 residues. This CDR3 reads CASSLGGGSADEHYF. The CDR3 coding sequence is TGTGCCAGCAGTTTAGGAGGGGGGAGTGCCGACGAGCATTACTTC.

Comments on this clonotype: At one boundary the junction diverges from the germline segment, which might be a read error. This sequence joins TRBV11-3 and TRBJ2-3; possibly TRBD2 for D (6 bases). This CDR3 is 14 amino acids long. Looked up from germline, CDR1 is SGHNT and CDR2 is YENEEA. The CDR3 region is CASSFGGNLSTQYF. As DNA, the CDR3 is TGTGCTAGCAGCTTCGGCGGGAACCTAAGTACGCAGTATTTT.

Concerning this clonotype itself: The junction departs from the called germline gene at one end, perhaps through a read error. This chain uses TRBV6-1 with TRBJ2-3; 7 nucleotides agree with TRBD1. Per the germline V gene, CDR1 is MNHNS and CDR2 is SASEGT. This CDR3 contains 15 residues. The CDR3 nucleotides read TGTGCCGGCAGTGACGGAGACAGGGTCACAGATGCGCAGTATTTT. Its translation is CAGSDGDRVTDAQYF.

As concerns this clonotype: Since a much larger clone is just one base distant, this may be a read error. V gene TRBV7-8 combines with J gene TRBJ2-1, with 8 bases aligning to TRBD2. CDR3 size: 14 residues. Germline assignment: CDR1 SGHVS and CDR2 FQNEAQ. CDR3 coding DNA: TGTGCCAGCAGCCACCGGGAGGGGAGGAATGAGCAGATCTTC. Protein product: CASSHREGRNEQIF.